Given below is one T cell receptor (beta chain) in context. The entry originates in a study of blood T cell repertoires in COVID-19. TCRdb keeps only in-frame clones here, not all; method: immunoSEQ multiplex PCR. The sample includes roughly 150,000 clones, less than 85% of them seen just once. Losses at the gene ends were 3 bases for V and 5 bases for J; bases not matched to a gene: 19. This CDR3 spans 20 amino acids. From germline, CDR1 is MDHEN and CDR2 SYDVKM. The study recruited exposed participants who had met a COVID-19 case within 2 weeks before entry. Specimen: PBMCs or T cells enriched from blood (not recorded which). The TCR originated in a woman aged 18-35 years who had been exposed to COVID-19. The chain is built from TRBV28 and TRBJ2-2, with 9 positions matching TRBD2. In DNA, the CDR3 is TGTGCCAGCAGTTTCATGATGGGACTAGCTCTCGTGGAGGTGACCGGGGAGCTGTTTTTT. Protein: CASSFMMGLALVEVTGELFF.